This T cell receptor (beta chain) was recorded in a study of vaccination and CD4 T cells after COVID-19. Study-wide background: Cultures designated as controls were supplied with a CEFX pool, an HIV-1 Nef pool, or no peptide.

Points from the study as a whole: Of the reactive clones in convalescent patients, a median about 90% showed up only post-vaccination.

Indicated treatment: roughly ten-day PBMC culture with coronavirus spike peptide pools or control peptides (ViraFEST assay). Some 2.2 million PBMCs per well were cultured with 10 IU/ml IL-2 and roughly 10 ug/ml peptide pools. A remark on this clonotype: Antigen specificity is unknown.

With 5 bases removed from V and 11 bases from J, the gap between germline ends came to 13 bases. CDR3 size: 12 residues. The V gene's germline CDR1 is MDHEN and CDR2 SYDVKM. Oncomine TCR Beta short-read sequencing was applied to DNA from cultured CD4+ T cells. Via MiXCR, TCRdb re-called the PCR reads, giving one row per CDR3 protein. Of about 18,000 distinct CDR3 sequences detected, around two thirds appear once; the ten largest clones hold 5.5% to 7%. V usage is TRBV28 and J usage is TRBJ1-5; unclear D gene. The source of this sequence is a human donor who had recovered from COVID-19. The sequenced sample consisted of CD4+ T cells from blood, cultured in vitro. Written as DNA, the CDR3 is TGTGCCAGCAGTGCGCTATCAGCGGCCCAGCATTTT. It specifies CASSALSAAQHF.